This note documents a single TCR beta chain sequence. The record originates from a study of blood T cell repertoires in COVID-19. Study background: Donors in the United States, Italy and Spain gave samples during acute or convalescent COVID-19.

This CDR3 has 14 amino acids. Trimming took off 0 bases at V and 1 base at J, with 7 bases between the two ends. CDR1 is SGHRS and CDR2 is YFSETQ in the germline V gene. Produced via immunoSEQ multiplex PCR; TCRdb's table is partial and in-frame only. The sample includes 250,000 to 300,000 clones, approximately 82% of them seen just once. The sequence derives from an elderly man with acute or convalescent COVID-19. This chain uses TRBV5-1 with TRBJ2-5; D is perhaps TRBD1 (5 bases). Material: peripheral blood. CDR3 sequence: CASSLGQFQETQYF. In nucleotides, the CDR3 is TGCGCCAGCAGCTTGGGACAGTTCCAAGAGACCCAGTACTTC.